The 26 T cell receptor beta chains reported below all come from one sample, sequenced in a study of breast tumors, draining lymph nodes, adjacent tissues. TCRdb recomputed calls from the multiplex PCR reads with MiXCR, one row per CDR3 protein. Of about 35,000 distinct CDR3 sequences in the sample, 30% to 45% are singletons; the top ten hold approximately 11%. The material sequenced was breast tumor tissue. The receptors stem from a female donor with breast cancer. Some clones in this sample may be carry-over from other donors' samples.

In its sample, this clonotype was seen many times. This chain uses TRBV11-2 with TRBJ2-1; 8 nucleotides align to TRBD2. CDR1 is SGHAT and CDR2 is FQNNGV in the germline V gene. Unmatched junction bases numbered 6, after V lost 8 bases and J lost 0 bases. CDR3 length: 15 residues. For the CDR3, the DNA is TGTGCCAGCGGGCCTAGCGGGTTCTCCTACAATGAGCAGTTCTTC. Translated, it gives CASGPSGFSYNEQFF. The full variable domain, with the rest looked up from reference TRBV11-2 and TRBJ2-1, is EAGVAQSPRYKIIEKRQSVAFWCNPISGHATLYWYQQILGQGPKLLIQFQNNGVVDDSQLPKDRFSAERLKGVDSTLKIQPAKLEDSAVYLCASGPSGFSYNEQFFGPGTRLTVL.

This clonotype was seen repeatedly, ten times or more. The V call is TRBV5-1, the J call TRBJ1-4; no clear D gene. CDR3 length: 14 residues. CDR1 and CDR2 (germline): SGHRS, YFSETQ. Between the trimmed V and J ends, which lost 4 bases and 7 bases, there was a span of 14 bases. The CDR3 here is CASSPSGRGEKLFF. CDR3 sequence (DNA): TGCGCCAGCAGCCCCAGCGGCCGGGGTGAAAAACTGTTTTTT.

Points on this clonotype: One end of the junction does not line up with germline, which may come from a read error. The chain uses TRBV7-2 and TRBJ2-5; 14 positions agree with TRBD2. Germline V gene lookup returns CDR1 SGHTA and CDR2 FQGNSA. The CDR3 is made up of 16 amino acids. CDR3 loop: CASSRTSGGYQETQYF. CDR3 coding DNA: TGCGCCAGCAGCCGGACTAGCGGGGGGTACCAAGAGACCCAGTACTTC.

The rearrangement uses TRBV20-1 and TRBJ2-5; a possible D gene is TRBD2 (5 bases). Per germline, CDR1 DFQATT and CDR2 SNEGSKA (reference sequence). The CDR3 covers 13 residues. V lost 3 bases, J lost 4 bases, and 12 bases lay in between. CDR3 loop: CSARYPGGETQYF. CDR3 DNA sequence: TGCAGTGCTAGGTACCCTGGAGGAGAGACCCAGTACTTC.

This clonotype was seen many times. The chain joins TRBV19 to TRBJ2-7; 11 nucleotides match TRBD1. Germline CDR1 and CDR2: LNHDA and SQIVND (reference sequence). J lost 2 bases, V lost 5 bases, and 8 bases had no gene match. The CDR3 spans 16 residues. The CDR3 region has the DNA TGTGCCAGTAGTGAAACGTCGGGACAGGGGGCCTACGAGCAGTACTTC. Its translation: CASSETSGQGAYEQYF.

The CDR3 here is CASSQALSGTSGTDTQYF. In nucleotides, the CDR3 is TGCGCCAGCAGCCAAGCCCTATCCGGGACTAGCGGCACAGATACGCAGTATTTT. J is TRBJ2-3 and V is TRBV4-3; 10 bases line up with TRBD2. Germline V gene lookup returns CDR1 LGHNA and CDR2 YSLEER. This CDR3 is 18 amino acids long. V shed 1 base and J 1 base; nucleotides not matched to a gene: 8.

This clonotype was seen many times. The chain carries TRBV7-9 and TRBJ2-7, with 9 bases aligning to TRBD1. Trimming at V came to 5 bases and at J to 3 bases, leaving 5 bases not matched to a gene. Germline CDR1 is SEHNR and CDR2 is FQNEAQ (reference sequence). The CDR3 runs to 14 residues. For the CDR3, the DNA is TGTGCCAGCAGCGGTCCGGGACAGGGCTACGAGCAGTACTTC. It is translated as CASSGPGQGYEQYF.

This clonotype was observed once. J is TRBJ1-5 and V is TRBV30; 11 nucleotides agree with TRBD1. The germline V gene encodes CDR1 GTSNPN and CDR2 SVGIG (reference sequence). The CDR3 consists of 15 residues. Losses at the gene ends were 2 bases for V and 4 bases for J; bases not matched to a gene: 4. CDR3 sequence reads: CAWSSGTGGNQPQHF. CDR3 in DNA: TGTGCCTGGAGTTCCGGGACAGGGGGTAATCAGCCCCAGCATTTT.

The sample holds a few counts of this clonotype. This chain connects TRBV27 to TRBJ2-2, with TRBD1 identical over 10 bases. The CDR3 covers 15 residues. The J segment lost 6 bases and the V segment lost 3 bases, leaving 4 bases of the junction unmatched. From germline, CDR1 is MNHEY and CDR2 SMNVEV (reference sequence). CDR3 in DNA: TGTGCCAGCAGTTTGACAGGGGGCTTTGCCGGGGAGCTGTTTTTT. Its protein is CASSLTGGFAGELFF.

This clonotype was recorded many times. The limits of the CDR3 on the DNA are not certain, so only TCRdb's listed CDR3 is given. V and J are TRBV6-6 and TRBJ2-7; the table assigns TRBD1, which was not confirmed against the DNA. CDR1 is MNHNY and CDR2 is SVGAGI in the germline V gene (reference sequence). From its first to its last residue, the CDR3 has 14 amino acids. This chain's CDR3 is CASSTSDRVVEQYF.

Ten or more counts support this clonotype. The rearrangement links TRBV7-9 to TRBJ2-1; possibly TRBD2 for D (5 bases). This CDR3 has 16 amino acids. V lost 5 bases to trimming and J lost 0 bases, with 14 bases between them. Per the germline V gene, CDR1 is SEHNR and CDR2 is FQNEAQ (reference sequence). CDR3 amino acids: CASSTTDFGSYNEQFF. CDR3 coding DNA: TGTGCCAGCAGCACAACGGACTTCGGCTCCTACAATGAGCAGTTCTTC.

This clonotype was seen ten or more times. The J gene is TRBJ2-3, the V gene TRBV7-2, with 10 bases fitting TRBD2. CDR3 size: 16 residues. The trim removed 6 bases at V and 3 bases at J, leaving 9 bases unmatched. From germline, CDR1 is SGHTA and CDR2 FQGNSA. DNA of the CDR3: TGTGCCAGCAGAGAACTAGCGGGAACGGTTACAGATACGCAGTATTTT. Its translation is CASRELAGTVTDTQYF.

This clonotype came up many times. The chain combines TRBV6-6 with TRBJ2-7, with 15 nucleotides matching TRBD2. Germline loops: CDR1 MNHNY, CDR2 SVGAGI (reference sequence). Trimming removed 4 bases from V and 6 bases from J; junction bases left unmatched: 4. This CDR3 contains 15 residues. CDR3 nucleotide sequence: TGTGCCAGCAGTTTTCCGGGACTAGCGGGAGGCGAGCAGTACTTC. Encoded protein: CASSFPGLAGGEQYF.

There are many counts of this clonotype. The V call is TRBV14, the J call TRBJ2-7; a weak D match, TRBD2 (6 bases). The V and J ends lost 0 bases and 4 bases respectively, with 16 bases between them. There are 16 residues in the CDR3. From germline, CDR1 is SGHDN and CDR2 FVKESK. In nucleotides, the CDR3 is TGTGCCAGCAGCCAAGATCGAGGAGGGCGGTATTACGAGCAGTACTTC. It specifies CASSQDRGGRYYEQYF.

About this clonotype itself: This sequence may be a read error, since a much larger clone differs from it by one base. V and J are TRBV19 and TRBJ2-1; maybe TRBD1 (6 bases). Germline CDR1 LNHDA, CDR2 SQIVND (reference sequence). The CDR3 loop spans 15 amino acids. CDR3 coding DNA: TGTGCCAGTAGTACCCGGGACATCCGATACAATGAGCAGTCCTTC. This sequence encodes CASSTRDIRYNEQSF.

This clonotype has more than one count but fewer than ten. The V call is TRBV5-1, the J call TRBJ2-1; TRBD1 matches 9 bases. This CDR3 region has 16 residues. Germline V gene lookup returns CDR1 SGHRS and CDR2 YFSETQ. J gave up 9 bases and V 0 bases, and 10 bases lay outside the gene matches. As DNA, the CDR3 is TGCGCCAGCAGCTTGGGGGGGACAGGGCGGTATCGTGAGCAGTTCTTC. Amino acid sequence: CASSLGGTGRYREQFF.

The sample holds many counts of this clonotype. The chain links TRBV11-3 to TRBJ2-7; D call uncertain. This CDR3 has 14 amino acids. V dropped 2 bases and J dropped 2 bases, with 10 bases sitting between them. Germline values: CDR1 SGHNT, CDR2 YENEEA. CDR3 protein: CASSLIGAPYEQYF. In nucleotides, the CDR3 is TGTGCCAGCAGCTTAATCGGCGCCCCCTACGAGCAGTACTTC.

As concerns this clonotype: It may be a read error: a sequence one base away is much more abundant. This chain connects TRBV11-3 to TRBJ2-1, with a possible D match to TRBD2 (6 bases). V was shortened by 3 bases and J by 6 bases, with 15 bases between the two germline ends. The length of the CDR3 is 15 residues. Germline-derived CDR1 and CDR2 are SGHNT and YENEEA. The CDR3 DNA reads TGTGCCAGCAGCTTCGGCGGGAACAACACCAATGAGCAGTTCTTC. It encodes CASSFGGNNTNEQFF.

The CDR3 region has the DNA TGCAGTGCTAGAGTTGTAGCGGGAGGAAGTGAGCAGTTCTTC. Amino acid sequence: CSARVVAGGSEQFF. This rearrangement joins TRBV20-1 to TRBJ2-1; TRBD2 matches 10 bases. Germline-derived CDR1 and CDR2 are DFQATT and SNEGSKA (reference sequence). Trimming cost V 1 base and J 9 bases; bases outside gene matches: 6. The CDR3 is made up of 14 amino acids.

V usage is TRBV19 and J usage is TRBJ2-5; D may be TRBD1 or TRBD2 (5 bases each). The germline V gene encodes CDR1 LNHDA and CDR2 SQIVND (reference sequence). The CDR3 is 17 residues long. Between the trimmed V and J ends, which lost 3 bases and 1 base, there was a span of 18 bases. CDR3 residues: CASSMVGDSGLQETQYF. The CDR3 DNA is TGTGCCAGTAGTATGGTGGGCGACAGTGGACTCCAAGAGACCCAGTACTTC.

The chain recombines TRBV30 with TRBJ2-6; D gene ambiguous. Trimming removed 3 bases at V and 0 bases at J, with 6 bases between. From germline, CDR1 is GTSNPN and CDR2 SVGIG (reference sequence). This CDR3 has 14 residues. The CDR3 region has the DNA TGTGCCTGGAGCGGCAGCTCTGGGGCCAACGTCCTGACTTTC. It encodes CAWSGSSGANVLTF.

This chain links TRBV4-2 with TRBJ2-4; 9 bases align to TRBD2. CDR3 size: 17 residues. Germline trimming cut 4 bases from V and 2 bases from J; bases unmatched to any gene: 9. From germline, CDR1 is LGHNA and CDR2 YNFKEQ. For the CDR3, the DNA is TGTGCCAGCAGCCCACAATTTAGCGGGAGCTCCAAAAACATTCAGTACTTC. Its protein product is CASSPQFSGSSKNIQYF.

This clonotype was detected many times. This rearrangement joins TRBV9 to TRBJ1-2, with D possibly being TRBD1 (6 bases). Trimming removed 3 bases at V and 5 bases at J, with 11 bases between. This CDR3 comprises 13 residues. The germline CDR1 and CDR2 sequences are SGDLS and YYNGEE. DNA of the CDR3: TGTGCCAGCAGCGCACAGGGCCGGTATGGCTACACCTTC. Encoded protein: CASSAQGRYGYTF.

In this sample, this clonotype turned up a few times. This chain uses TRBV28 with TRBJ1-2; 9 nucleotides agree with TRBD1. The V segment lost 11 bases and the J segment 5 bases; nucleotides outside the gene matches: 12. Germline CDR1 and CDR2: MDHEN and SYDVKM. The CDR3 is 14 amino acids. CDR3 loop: CAAGTGFRGYGYTF. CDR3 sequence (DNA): TGTGCCGCTGGGACAGGGTTCCGAGGGTATGGCTACACCTTC.

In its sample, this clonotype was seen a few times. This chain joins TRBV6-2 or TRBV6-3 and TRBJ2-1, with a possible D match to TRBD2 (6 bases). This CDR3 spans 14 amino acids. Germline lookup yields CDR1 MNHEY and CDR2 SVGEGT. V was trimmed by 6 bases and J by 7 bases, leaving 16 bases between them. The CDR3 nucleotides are TGTGCCAGCAGCCGCGGGACTGAGGGGAATGAGCAGTTCTTC. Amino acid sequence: CASSRGTEGNEQFF.

The CDR3 region is CASSLAGSGNEQFF. The CDR3 DNA follows: TGTGCCAGCAGCTTAGCAGGATCGGGCAATGAGCAGTTCTTC. The chain joins TRBV7-2 to TRBJ2-1; unclear D gene. Trimming took off 0 bases at V and 6 bases at J, with 9 bases between the two ends. This CDR3 comprises 14 residues. CDR1 and CDR2 (germline): SGHTA, FQGNSA.